The 20 T cell receptor beta chains reported below all come from one sample, sequenced in a study of relationships among human T cell subsets. Anti-CD25 beads selected CD4+CD25+ regulatory T cells from positively selected CD4+ cells. The T cell receptor alpha and beta CDR3 regions were amplified from mRNA by semiquantitative ARM-PCR. In ARM-PCR, communal superprimers followed tagged nested gene-specific primers for exponential amplification. TCRdb recomputed calls from the multiplex PCR reads with MiXCR, one row per CDR3 protein. The repertoire consists of about 14,000 distinct CDR3 sequences, with about 60% occurring once and the leading ten covering 2.1%. Sequencing input: Tregs sorted from blood. Receptors were obtained from a man aged 40-55 years in good health.

This clonotype has a handful of counts. The chain combines TRBV5-1 with TRBJ1-2; a possible D gene is TRBD1 (6 bases). V lost 5 bases and J lost 3, with 11 bases in between. The CDR3 is made up of 13 amino acids. Germline V gene sequence: CDR1 SGHRS, CDR2 YFSETQ. CDR3 amino acids: CASSQGPYYGYTF. CDR3 nucleotide sequence: TGCGCCAGCAGTCAGGGGCCGTACTATGGCTACACCTTC.

J is TRBJ2-1 and V is TRBV12-3 or TRBV12-4; 11 nucleotides agree with TRBD1. V shed 5 bases, J shed 6 bases, and the junction held 6 bases outside the gene matches. This CDR3 has 15 residues. As DNA, the CDR3 is TGTGCCAGCAGTCGTGGGACAGGGGGTACCAATGAGCAGTTCTTC. This encodes CASSRGTGGTNEQFF.

This clonotype appeared once. The V call is TRBV27, the J call TRBJ1-2; 8 positions agree with TRBD1. CDR1 and CDR2 (germline): MNHEY, SMNVEV (reference sequence). This CDR3 region has 15 residues. The V segment lost 8 bases and the J segment 6 bases; nucleotides outside the gene matches: 14. CDR3 nucleotides: TGTGCCAGCCGGGGGACAGGAACAGCATCGCATGGCTACACCTTC. Its protein is CASRGTGTASHGYTF.

The rearrangement joins TRBV29-1 to TRBJ1-1; 9 positions agree with TRBD1. V shed 7 bases and J 4 bases; nucleotides not matched to a gene: 10. Germline V CDR1 and CDR2: SQVTM, ANQGSEA. The CDR3 runs 14 residues. The CDR3 DNA sequence: TGCAGCGCATACCCACTGACAGGGGGCACTGAAGCTTTCTTT. It specifies CSAYPLTGGTEAFF.

The V and J genes are TRBV11-1 and TRBJ2-5; D is undetermined. Germline V gene data show CDR1 as SGHAT and CDR2 as FQDESV (reference sequence). This CDR3 is 14 amino acids long. Trimming took 4 bases from V and 2 from J, leaving 11 bases between them. The CDR3 here is CASSSPRQQETQYF. The CDR3 DNA follows: TGTGCCAGCAGCTCCCCCCGGCAGCAAGAGACCCAGTACTTC.

This clonotype was detected a few times. The chain is built from TRBV10-3 and TRBJ1-3; D uncertain. Per germline, CDR1 ENHRY and CDR2 SYGVKD. V shed 7 bases and J shed 0 bases, with 4 bases lying between them. CDR3 length: 12 amino acids. The CDR3 here is CAITGSGNTIYF. CDR3 DNA sequence: TGTGCCATCACAGGCTCTGGAAACACCATATATTTT.

Points on this clonotype: The junction does not match germline at one end; this may be a read error. The V gene is TRBV7-7, the J gene TRBJ2-1, with a weak D call TRBD2 (6 bases). Germline V gives CDR1 SSHAT, CDR2 FNYEAQ (reference sequence). The CDR3 runs 15 residues. The CDR3 reads CASSTQEGSHNEQFF. CDR3 nucleotides: TGTGCTAGCAGCACTCAGGAGGGCTCTCACAATGAGCAGTTCTTC.

The V and J genes are TRBV29-1 and TRBJ1-2; D is undetermined. The germline V gene encodes CDR1 SQVTM and CDR2 ANQGSEA. The CDR3 is made up of 9 amino acids. The CDR3 spells CSDEYGYTF. Written as DNA, the CDR3 is TGCAGTGACGAGTATGGCTACACCTTC.

The gene calls are TRBV5-8 and TRBJ1-2; D unclear. This CDR3 is 11 amino acids long. The germline CDR1 and CDR2 sequences are SGHTS and YDEGEE. The V gene lost 6 bases and the J gene lost 3 bases, with 6 bases spanning the gap. CDR3 bases: TGTGCCAGCATCGCTTACTATGGCTACACCTTC. Translating it yields CASIAYYGYTF.

J is TRBJ1-2 and V is TRBV9, with unresolved D. CDR1 is SGDLS and CDR2 is YYNGEE in the germline V gene. Trimming removed 4 bases from V and 8 bases from J, with 9 bases in between. The CDR3 spans 11 residues. The CDR3 loop is CASSSNWGYTF. CDR3 DNA sequence: TGTGCCAGCAGCTCCAACTGGGGCTACACCTTC.

The rearrangement uses TRBV12-3 or TRBV12-4 and TRBJ1-5; D ambiguous. The CDR3 contains 17 residues. Between the trimmed V and J ends, which lost 4 bases and 3 bases, there was a span of 19 bases. CDR3 sequence reads: CASSSSEGPYNNQPQHF. The CDR3 DNA reads as TGTGCCAGCAGTTCCTCGGAAGGTCCGTATAACAATCAGCCCCAGCATTTT.

The V gene is TRBV11-1, the J gene TRBJ1-6, with D tentatively TRBD1 (5 bases). This CDR3 is 12 amino acids long. V shed 3 bases and J shed 8 bases, with 5 bases lying between them. From germline, CDR1 is SGHAT and CDR2 FQDESV (reference sequence). This CDR3 reads CASSLGDSPLHF. The DNA for the CDR3 is TGTGCCAGCAGCTTGGGGGATTCACCCCTCCACTTT.

The chain carries TRBV28 and TRBJ2-5, with D possibly TRBD2 on 6 matching bases. Per the germline V gene, CDR1 is MDHEN and CDR2 is SYDVKM. The V and J ends lost 7 bases and 0 bases respectively, with 18 bases between them. The CDR3 is made up of 16 amino acids. CDR3 coding DNA: TGTGCCAGCACCCGGCGGGGCGCTCAGTACCAAGAGACCCAGTACTTC. Translation gives CASTRRGAQYQETQYF. Using reference TRBV28 and TRBJ2-5 for the parts outside the CDR3, the full variable domain is DVKVTQSSRYLVKRTGEKVFLECVQDMDHENMFWYRQDPGLGLRLIYFSYDVKMKEKGDIPEGYSVSREKKERFSLILESASTNQTSMYLCASTRRGAQYQETQYFGPGTRLLVL.

This clonotype has just a few counts. This chain joins TRBV2 and TRBJ1-1; TRBD1 agrees at 7 bases. V was clipped by 4 bases and J by 0 bases; unmatched bases: 5. Germline V gene data show CDR1 as SNHLY and CDR2 as FYNNEI. The CDR3 length is 15 residues. The CDR3 coding sequence is TGTGCCAGCAGTGGGACAGGACTTTTGAACACTGAAGCTTTCTTT. Protein sequence: CASSGTGLLNTEAFF. The complete variable domain, with remaining parts taken from reference TRBV2 and TRBJ1-1, reads EPEVTQTPSHQVTQMGQEVILRCVPISNHLYFYWYRQILGQKVEFLVSFYNNEISEKSEIFDDQFSVERPDGSNFTLKIRSTKLEDSAMYFCASSGTGLLNTEAFFGQGTRLTVV.

This clonotype was observed a handful of times. This chain links TRBV6-5 with TRBJ1-1, with a tentative D call TRBD1 (5 bases). The CDR3 sequence is 13 residues long. Trimming left V 6 bases short and J 3 bases short, with 11 bases between. The germline gives CDR1 MNHEY, CDR2 SVGAGI. In DNA form, the CDR3 reads TGTGCCAGCAGCCGGGACGAATACACTGAAGCTTTCTTT. Its translation: CASSRDEYTEAFF.

J is TRBJ1-6 and V is TRBV19; 8 bases map to TRBD1. This CDR3 contains 14 residues. Germline V lookup: CDR1 LNHDA, CDR2 SQIVND (reference sequence). V was pared by 10 bases and J by 3 bases, with 5 bases of the junction left unmatched. This CDR3 is CATVDRGYNSPLHF. The CDR3 nucleotides are TGTGCCACCGTCGACAGGGGCTATAATTCACCCCTCCACTTT.

A note on this clonotype: At one of its ends the junction is not consistent with the germline gene, which may arise from a read error. The chain recombines TRBV5-4 with TRBJ2-5; 7 bases are shared with TRBD1. The CDR3 has 14 amino acids. Germline assignment: CDR1 SGHNT and CDR2 YYREEE (reference sequence). CDR3 amino acids: CASSRRQGGETQYF. The CDR3 region has the DNA TGCGCCAGCAGCCGCCGACAGGGCGGGGAGACCCAGTACTTC.

V gene TRBV7-2 combines with J gene TRBJ2-5; no clear D gene. The CDR3 consists of 13 residues. Germline CDR1 is SGHTA and CDR2 is FQGNSA. V lost 2 bases and J lost 4, with 8 bases in between. The CDR3 region has the DNA TGTGCCAGCAGCTTACGTGTACGAGAGACCCAGTACTTC. This codes for CASSLRVRETQYF.

In its sample, this clonotype is large. The rearrangement uses TRBV11-2 and TRBJ2-1; 7 bases map to TRBD1. The CDR3 has 15 residues. With V trimmed by 4 bases and J by 5 bases, 8 bases remained unmatched. Germline CDR1 and CDR2: SGHAT and FQNNGV. The CDR3 nucleotides are TGTGCCAGCAGCTACCGGGACAGACGAAACAATGAGCAGTTCTTC. Its translation is CASSYRDRRNNEQFF.

The chain recombines TRBV10-3 with TRBJ1-5; TRBD1 might be the D (6 bases). Germline values: CDR1 ENHRY, CDR2 SYGVKD. The CDR3 runs to 15 residues. V lost 4 bases and J 9 bases, leaving 19 bases between the germline ends. The CDR3 loop reads CAISGGGSGCTPQHF. CDR3 bases: TGTGCCATCAGTGGAGGGGGGTCGGGGTGCACGCCCCAGCATTTT.